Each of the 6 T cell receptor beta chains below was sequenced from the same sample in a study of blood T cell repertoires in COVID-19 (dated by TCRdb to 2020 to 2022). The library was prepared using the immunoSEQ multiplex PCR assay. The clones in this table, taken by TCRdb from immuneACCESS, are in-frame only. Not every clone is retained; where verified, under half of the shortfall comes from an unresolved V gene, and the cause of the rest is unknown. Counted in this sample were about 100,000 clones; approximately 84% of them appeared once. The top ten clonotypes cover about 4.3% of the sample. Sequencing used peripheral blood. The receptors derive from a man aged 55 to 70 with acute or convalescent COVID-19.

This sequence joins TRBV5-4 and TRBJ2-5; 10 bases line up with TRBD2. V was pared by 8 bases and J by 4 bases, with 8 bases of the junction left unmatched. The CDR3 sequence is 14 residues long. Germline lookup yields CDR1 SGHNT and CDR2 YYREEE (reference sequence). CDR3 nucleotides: TGTGCCAGTGGGATGGCTAGCGGGAGAGAGACCCAGTACTTC. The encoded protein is CASGMASGRETQYF.

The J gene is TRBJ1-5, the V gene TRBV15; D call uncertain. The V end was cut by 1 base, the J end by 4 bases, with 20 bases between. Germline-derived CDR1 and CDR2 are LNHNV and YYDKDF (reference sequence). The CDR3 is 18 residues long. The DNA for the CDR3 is TGTGCCACCAGCAGAGGTACAGTCTCACAAGTAATTAATCAGCCCCAGCATTTT. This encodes CATSRGTVSQVINQPQHF.

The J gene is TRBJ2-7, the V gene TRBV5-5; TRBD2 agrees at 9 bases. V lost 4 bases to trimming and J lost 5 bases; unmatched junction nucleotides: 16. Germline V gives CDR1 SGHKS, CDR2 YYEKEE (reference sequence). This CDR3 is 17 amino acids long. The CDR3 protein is CASSLGTSFLAFDEQYF. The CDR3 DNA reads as TGTGCCAGCAGCCTCGGGACTAGCTTTCTGGCCTTCGACGAGCAGTACTTC.

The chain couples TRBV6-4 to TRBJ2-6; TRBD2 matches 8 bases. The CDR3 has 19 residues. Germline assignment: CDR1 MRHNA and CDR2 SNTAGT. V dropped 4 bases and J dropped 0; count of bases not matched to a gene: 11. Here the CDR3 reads CASSVAPGGRSSGANVLTF. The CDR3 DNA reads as TGTGCCAGCAGTGTAGCCCCGGGCGGGAGGAGCTCTGGGGCCAACGTCCTGACTTTC.

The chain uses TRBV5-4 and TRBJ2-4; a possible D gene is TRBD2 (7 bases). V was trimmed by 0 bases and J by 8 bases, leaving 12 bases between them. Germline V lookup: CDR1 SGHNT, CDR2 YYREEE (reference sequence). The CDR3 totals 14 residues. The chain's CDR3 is CASSLAGGPDIQYF. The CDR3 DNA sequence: TGTGCCAGCAGCTTGGCGGGGGGCCCGGACATTCAGTACTTC.

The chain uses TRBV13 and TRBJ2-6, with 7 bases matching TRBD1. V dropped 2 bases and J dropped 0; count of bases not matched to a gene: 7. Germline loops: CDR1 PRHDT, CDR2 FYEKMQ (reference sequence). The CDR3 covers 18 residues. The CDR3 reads CASSLLTGWFSGANVLTF. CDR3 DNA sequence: TGTGCCAGCAGCTTATTGACAGGGTGGTTCTCTGGGGCCAACGTCCTGACTTTC.